These 7 T cell receptor beta chains were sequenced from one sample in a study of post-analysis software for immune sequencing data. Study conclusions and caveats: Four or five TRBV segments (TRBV5-6, TRBV5-1 and TRBV20-1 among them) occurred more frequently in patients than in controls.

Antigens of these TCRs are unknown. Built from TCR beta cDNA, the libraries had unique molecular identifiers in them. TCRdb independently ran MiXCR on the PCR reads; one entry per CDR3 protein. This table holds some 690,000 distinct CDR3 sequences, over 45% found once. Material: blood. Receptor source: a girl aged 2 to 10 with multiple sclerosis.

The V and J genes are TRBV7-2 and TRBJ2-5; weak D call: TRBD2 (6 bases). Germline loops: CDR1 SGHTA, CDR2 FQGNSA. This CDR3 spans 14 amino acids. Trimming took off 4 bases at V and 4 bases at J, with 13 bases between the two ends. CDR3 loop: CASSSVAGRETQYF. The CDR3 DNA reads TGTGCCAGCAGCTCTGTCGCGGGAAGAGAGACCCAGTACTTC.

This rearrangement joins TRBV7-8 to TRBJ2-1, with D perhaps TRBD2 (5 bases). The V end lost 5 bases, the J end lost 5 bases, and 13 bases lay between the germline ends. Germline V lookup: CDR1 SGHVS, CDR2 FQNEAQ. The CDR3 has 14 residues. The CDR3 region has the DNA TGTGCCAGCAGCCCAAGCAGCGGTGACAATGAGCAGTTCTTC. It yields the protein CASSPSSGDNEQFF.

The chain employs TRBV7-9 and TRBJ1-2, with D uncertain. CDR1 SEHNR and CDR2 FQNEAQ come from the germline V gene (reference sequence). With 3 bases removed from V and 4 bases from J, the gap between germline ends came to 12 bases. This CDR3 comprises 14 residues. The CDR3 nucleotides are TGTGCCAGCAGCTTCGACCAGGCGTTCTATGGCTACACCTTC. This sequence encodes CASSFDQAFYGYTF.

The chain combines TRBV7-2 with TRBJ2-3, with 11 bases identical to TRBD2. Trimming cost V 1 base and J 4 bases; bases outside gene matches: 7. Germline CDR1 reads SGHTA; CDR2 reads FQGNSA. The CDR3 sequence is 17 residues long. CDR3 region: CASSLVAGGRSPDTQYF. The CDR3 DNA is TGTGCCAGCAGCTTAGTAGCGGGGGGGCGTTCCCCAGATACGCAGTATTTT.

This chain uses TRBV12-3 or TRBV12-4 with TRBJ1-5, with TRBD1 matching 8 bases. The CDR3 sequence is 15 residues long. With V trimmed by 3 bases and J by 2 bases, 3 bases remained unmatched. The CDR3 sequence: CASSLTGAGNQPQHF. The CDR3 bases are TGTGCCAGCAGTTTGACAGGGGCAGGCAATCAGCCCCAGCATTTT.

The gene calls are TRBV29-1 and TRBJ2-7, with D perhaps matching TRBD1 (6 bases). V dropped 3 bases and J dropped 3 bases, with 15 bases sitting between them. The CDR3 totals 14 residues. Per the germline V gene, CDR1 is SQVTM and CDR2 is ANQGSEA. DNA of the CDR3: TGCAGCGTTGAGGTACGGGAAGGGGGCTACGAGCAGTACTTC. Its translation: CSVEVREGGYEQYF.

V and J are TRBV29-1 and TRBJ2-5, with a possible D match to TRBD2 (5 bases). The J call may be incorrect, as the DNA end agrees better with TRBJ2-7. Looked up from germline, CDR1 is SQVTM and CDR2 is ANQGSEA. This CDR3 contains 14 residues. As DNA, the CDR3 is TGCAGCGTCGTCAGCTCCAGCGGTGCTTACGAGCAGTACTTC. Protein sequence: CSVVSSSGAYEQYF.